The TCR beta chain under discussion was sequenced for a study of T cells in Graves' hyperthyroidism and ophthalmopathy. Points from the study as a whole: Most clonotypes expanded in thyroid above 0.001 were likewise present in blood. A model of 13 V-J features distinguished ophthalmopathy from stable hyperthyroidism.

This CDR3 spans 15 amino acids. Germline V gene sequence: CDR1 MDHEN, CDR2 SYDVKM. J was trimmed by 7 bases and V by 0 bases; bases with no gene match: 6. What was amplified from RNA transcripts were TCR beta CDR3 regions. Initially, a first-round RT-PCR of the TCR CDR3 employed the HTBI primer set. In TCRdb, the multiplex PCR reads were re-called with MiXCR into one record per CDR3 protein. This table has fewer than 400,000 distinct CDR3 sequences, around 25% appearing once. Ten or more counts support this clonotype. Its antigen is not known. In patients aged 18 to 65, hyperthyroidism was newly diagnosed, with duration under 2 months.

What was sequenced was blood. This chain joins TRBV28 and TRBJ2-1; 7 bases agree with TRBD2. The sequence came from a man aged 45 to 65 with Graves' hyperthyroidism. CDR3 region: CASSLWAGRANEQFF. DNA for the CDR3: TGTGCCAGCAGTTTATGGGCAGGGAGGGCGAATGAGCAGTTCTTC.